The source of this TCR beta chain is a study of T cell responses to AZD1222 COVID-19 vaccine. Study results and limitations: Reportedly, nearly half of unique spike TCRs recognized epitopes outside B.1.351/B.1.1.7 mutations. With two AZD1222 doses given, Spike-specific TCR breadth and depth both rose.

This clone was seen a single time. Its antigen is not known. Data came from immunoSEQ multiplex PCR; TCRdb stores just in-frame clones and leaves some out. The sample contains tens of thousands of clones, around 90% of which appear only once. Trimming left V 2 bases short and J 4 bases short, with 19 bases between. The CDR3 has 16 residues. Germline CDR1 reads SGHRS; CDR2 reads YFSETQ. The sequence was obtained from an adult in good health. The input for sequencing was peripheral blood, taken on day 0 of AZD1222 vaccination. V is TRBV5-1 and J is TRBJ2-7; tentative D call: TRBD2 (6 bases). This CDR3 is CASSLGQGGVQYEQYF. CDR3 nucleotide sequence: TGCGCCAGCAGCTTAGGCCAGGGAGGTGTCCAGTACGAGCAGTACTTC. Full variable domain (rest looked up from reference TRBV5-1 and TRBJ2-7): KAGVTQTPRYLIKTRGQQVTLSCSPISGHRSVSWYQQTPGQGLQFLFEYFSETQRNKGNFPGRFSGRQFSNSRSEMNVSTLELGDSALYLCASSLGQGGVQYEQYFGPGTRLTVT.